This T cell receptor beta chain was captured by sequencing in a study of blood T cell repertoires in COVID-19. Study context: Nucleic acid was either cDNA or gDNA, and it came from T cells, B-cell-depleted T cells, or PBMCs.

CDR1 is WNHNN and CDR2 is SYGVQD in the germline V gene (reference sequence). V lost 2 bases to trimming and J lost 6 bases; unmatched junction nucleotides: 7. CDR3 size: 15 residues. Original processing notes: Quantification of nucleated cells was approximated via reference gene primer amplification. This table comes from immunoSEQ multiplex PCR, and its TCRdb copy is limited to in-frame clones, with some not included. The DNA was the basis for D and trimming; V, J and clone size are from that table. The table lists approximately 200,000 clones, roughly 84% of them singletons. The chain links TRBV10-1 to TRBJ2-7; 10 bases line up with TRBD2. The TCR was taken from a woman aged 30 to 39 who had recovered from COVID-19. Source material: peripheral blood. The chain's CDR3 is CASSESLAGDLEQYF. In DNA, the CDR3 is TGCGCCAGCAGTGAGAGCCTAGCGGGAGACCTCGAGCAGTACTTC.